This is a list of T cell receptor beta chains from one sample in a study of T cells after yellow fever vaccination. TCRdb ran MiXCR on the 5' RACE reads and lists one entry per CDR3 protein. The sample consists of about 350,000 distinct CDR3 sequences, 11% of them appearing once. Sample: PBMCs, taken on the day of the first yellow fever vaccination. These receptors originate from a man younger than 35 who received the YFV17D yellow fever vaccine. Each CDR3 is given with its conserved first and last residue. The order of the fields is clone size, D gene, V gene, J gene, CDR3 DNA, CDR3 protein. The D gene is left open where the match is weak. Size is omitted from some rows. Given values are once, few, many or a class for expanded clones.

>NA|NA|TRBV19|TRBJ1-5
TGTGCCAGTAGTATTCGGGTTGCACAGGGTCGCAGCAATCAGCCCCAGCATTTT
CASSIRVAQGRSNQPQHF
>many|NA|TRBV28|TRBJ1-2
TGTGCCAGCAGTTCCTCGGGGATTGGGGATGATGGCTACACCTTC
CASSSSGIGDDGYTF
>few|NA|TRBV6-2/TRBV6-3|TRBJ1-1
TGTGCCAGCAGTTACGCTTACACTGAAGCTTTCTTT
CASSYAYTEAFF
>NA|NA|TRBV20-1|TRBJ1-2
TGCAGTGCTTTTCCAAACCCCGGGACCAACTATGGCTACACCTTC
CSAFPNPGTNYGYTF
>NA|TRBD1|TRBV5-4|TRBJ1-4
TGTGCCAGCAGCGCAGCCCAACAGGGGGAAAAACTGTTTTTT
CASSAAQQGEKLFF
>NA|NA|TRBV7-9|TRBJ1-1
TGTGCCAGCAGCTTACCCTTGAACACTGAAGCTTTCTTT
CASSLPLNTEAFF
>NA|NA|TRBV4-2|TRBJ1-5
TGTGCCAGCAGCCAAGAACAGCAACAGCCCCAGCATTTT
CASSQEQQQPQHF
>few|NA|TRBV20-1|TRBJ2-5
TGCAGTGCTGAGGGGGGGGGAGACTTATTCCAGGAGACCCAGTACTTC
CSAEGGGDLFQETQYF
>NA|NA|TRBV7-2|TRBJ2-3
TGTGCCAGCAGCCGCGACAGGGGAGGGTCAGGCTCAGATACGCAGTATTTT
CASSRDRGGSGSDTQYF
>NA|NA|TRBV12-3/TRBV12-4|TRBJ1-5
TGTGCCAGCCGGGCGGCAGAGAGCAATCAGCCCCAGCATTTT
CASRAAESNQPQHF
>NA|NA|TRBV6-2/TRBV6-3|TRBJ2-6
TGTGCCAGCAGTTACCCCTTGATTGGGGCCAACGTCCTGACTTTC
CASSYPLIGANVLTF
>NA|NA|TRBV7-8|TRBJ1-2
TGTGCCAGCAGCTTACACGCAGCAACTAGCCCCTATGGCTACACCTTC
CASSLHAATSPYGYTF
>few|NA|TRBV3-1|TRBJ2-7
TGTGCCAGCAGCCCAAGGGGGGGGAGAACCTACGAGCAGTACTTC
CASSPRGGRTYEQYF
>NA|TRBD1|TRBV7-2|TRBJ1-2
TGTGCCAGCAGCCGGGGGGGACAGGGCGTGGACTATGGCTACACCTTC
CASSRGGQGVDYGYTF
>NA|NA|TRBV20-1|TRBJ1-2
TGCAGTGCTAGAGGAGGTGGGGGAGAAGGCTACACCTTC
CSARGGGGEGYTF
>few|NA|TRBV7-9|TRBJ1-5
TGTGCCAGCAGCCTATGGGGCCCAGACAGCCTCAATCAGCCCCAGCATTTT
CASSLWGPDSLNQPQHF
>NA|NA|TRBV7-2|TRBJ2-6
TGTGCCAGCAGCCCATTAACATTAACTGGGGCCAACGTCCTGACTTTC
CASSPLTLTGANVLTF
>many|NA|TRBV7-9|TRBJ2-7
TGTGCCAGCAGCCTGGGGACACTGGCCTACGAGCAGTACTTC
CASSLGTLAYEQYF
>NA|TRBD2|TRBV7-9|TRBJ2-1
TGTGCCAGCAGCTTGACTAGCGGAGTTAACAATGAGCAGTTCTTC
CASSLTSGVNNEQFF
>NA|TRBD1|TRBV6-1|TRBJ2-3
TGTGCCAGCAGACTGGTATGGACAGGGGGGTCAGATACGCAGTATTTT
CASRLVWTGGSDTQYF
>few|NA|TRBV25-1|TRBJ1-5
TGTGCCAGCCAAGGGGCAAGTCATCAGCCCCAGCATTTT
CASQGASHQPQHF
>NA|TRBD1|TRBV12-3/TRBV12-4|TRBJ1-4
TGTGCCAGCAGTTTAGTCGGGACAGGGGGCGAGCTAACTAATGAAAAACTGTTTTTT
CASSLVGTGGELTNEKLFF
>NA|TRBD2|TRBV7-2|TRBJ2-5
TGTGCCAGCAGCTTAACCGGGACTAGCGTACAAGAGACCCAGTACTTC
CASSLTGTSVQETQYF
>few|NA|TRBV14|TRBJ2-6
TGTGCCAGCAAGCACTCTGGGGCCAACGTCCTGACTTTC
CASKHSGANVLTF
>NA|TRBD1|TRBV20-1|TRBJ1-5
TGCAGTGCAACCGGGACAGTAAATCAGCCCCAGCATTTT
CSATGTVNQPQHF